This record covers a single T cell receptor (beta chain). Antigen specificity is unknown. Flow cytometry had shown expanded CD8+CD57+ cells in the patients chosen for sequencing. All participating patients were living with severe acquired aplastic anemia. This entry belongs to a study of CD8+CD57+ T cells in acquired aplastic anemia. Overall study: The study obtained an average of around 3.1 ug of DNA from sorted CD4+ and CD8+ cells.

Whole-study findings and limits: In common between the patients and the controls were approximately 28 CD8+ CDR3 sequences.

Profiling that covered TCR beta VDJ and CDR3 relied on genomic DNA as its template. TCRdb used MiXCR to reprocess the reads, holding one entry per CDR3 protein. The sample shows hundreds of thousands of distinct CDR3 sequences, approximately 45% of them seen only once. V lost 5 bases and J lost 4; bases outside the gene matches: 1. CDR3 length equals 14 residues. Germline V lookup: CDR1 SNHLY, CDR2 FYNNEI. This receptor was taken from a human donor with aplastic anemia. The sample comprised sorted CD4+, CD8+, or CD8+CD57+ T cells (not recorded which) from PBMCs. The V call is TRBV2, the J call TRBJ2-3; 12 positions match TRBD2. The CDR3 coding sequence is TGTGCCAGCAGTTCTAGCGGGGGGGCAGATACGCAGTATTTT. As protein: CASSSSGGADTQYF.